This TCR beta chain was documented in a study of T cell changes during pregnancy in multiple sclerosis. CDR1 and CDR2 (germline): SGHAT, FQDESV (reference sequence). Germline trimming cut 5 bases from V and 5 bases from J; bases unmatched to any gene: 7. This CDR3 contains 15 residues. Profiling relied on immunoSEQ multiplex PCR, and the TCRdb table lists in-frame clones only, not all of them. The sample has 90,000 to 120,000 clones, 92% seen once. Sequencing was performed on peripheral blood, taken in the third trimester of pregnancy. The receptor comes from a female donor in good health, enrolled as a control in a pregnancy study. This chain joins TRBV11-1 and TRBJ2-7; 12 nucleotides align to TRBD1. CDR3 amino acids: CASSPGTGGRNEQYF. CDR3 coding DNA: TGTGCCAGCAGCCCCGGGACAGGGGGCAGGAACGAGCAGTACTTC.